Listed here is a single T cell receptor beta chain. Its antigen is not known. Assay used: immunoSEQ multiplex PCR; TCRdb lists only in-frame clones, some missing. The repertoire includes around 79,000 clones, around 86% of them detected once, and 0.6% to 0.8% sits in the top ten. The record originates from a study of OX40 agonist ivuxolimab in advanced cancers. V was pared by 1 base and J by 5 bases, with 3 bases of the junction left unmatched. Germline V gives CDR1 SGHNT, CDR2 YYREEE (reference sequence). This CDR3 comprises 14 residues. The study, taken as a whole, reports: The mean number of expanded clones was higher in CD8+ T cells than in CD4+. In the 0.1 to 3.0 mg/kg range, CD4+ and CD8+ blood T cells had expanded clonally by week 6.

The V gene is TRBV5-4, the J gene TRBJ2-1; TRBD2 matches 7 bases. The sequence derives from an adult with an advanced solid tumor such as melanoma, head and neck, liver or kidney cancer. Sample: CD4+ or CD8+ T cells sorted from blood, taken in a trial of the OX40 agonist ivuxolimab. CDR3 residues: CASSLPSGHNEQFF. CDR3 bases: TGTGCCAGCAGCTTGCCTAGCGGCCACAATGAGCAGTTCTTC.